The sequence of this T cell receptor beta chain was determined in a study of CD8+ T cells in alopecia areata. Points from the study as a whole: Scalp sample sequencing also detects resident alphabeta T cells of normal skin.

Trimming removed 0 bases from V and 6 bases from J, with 7 bases in between. CDR3 length equals 12 residues. The germline CDR1 and CDR2 sequences are SGHRS and YFSETQ. Note on this clone: Antigen: not known.

Extraction of RNA preceded its reverse transcription into cDNA, which served as the sequencing template. Produced via immunoSEQ multiplex PCR; TCRdb's table is partial and in-frame only. The profile shows 110,000 to 150,000 clones, 50% to 65% of them singletons. The sample's treatment: oral pan-JAK inhibitor, 5-10 mg twice daily. Alopecia areata patients provided lesional scalp punch biopsies and peripheral blood. The receptor's source is a human donor with alopecia areata. This chain uses TRBV5-1 with TRBJ2-7, with D maybe TRBD2 (5 bases). Sequences were derived from CD8+ T cells sorted from blood, sampled at week 4, from a patient treated with tofacitinib. Here the CDR3 DNA reads TGCGCCAGCAGCTTGGGACGGGGCGAGCAGTACTTC. Its translation is CASSLGRGEQYF. Full variable domain (remainder filled in from reference TRBV5-1 and TRBJ2-7): KAGVTQTPRYLIKTRGQQVTLSCSPISGHRSVSWYQQTPGQGLQFLFEYFSETQRNKGNFPGRFSGRQFSNSRSEMNVSTLELGDSALYLCASSLGRGEQYFGPGTRLTVT.